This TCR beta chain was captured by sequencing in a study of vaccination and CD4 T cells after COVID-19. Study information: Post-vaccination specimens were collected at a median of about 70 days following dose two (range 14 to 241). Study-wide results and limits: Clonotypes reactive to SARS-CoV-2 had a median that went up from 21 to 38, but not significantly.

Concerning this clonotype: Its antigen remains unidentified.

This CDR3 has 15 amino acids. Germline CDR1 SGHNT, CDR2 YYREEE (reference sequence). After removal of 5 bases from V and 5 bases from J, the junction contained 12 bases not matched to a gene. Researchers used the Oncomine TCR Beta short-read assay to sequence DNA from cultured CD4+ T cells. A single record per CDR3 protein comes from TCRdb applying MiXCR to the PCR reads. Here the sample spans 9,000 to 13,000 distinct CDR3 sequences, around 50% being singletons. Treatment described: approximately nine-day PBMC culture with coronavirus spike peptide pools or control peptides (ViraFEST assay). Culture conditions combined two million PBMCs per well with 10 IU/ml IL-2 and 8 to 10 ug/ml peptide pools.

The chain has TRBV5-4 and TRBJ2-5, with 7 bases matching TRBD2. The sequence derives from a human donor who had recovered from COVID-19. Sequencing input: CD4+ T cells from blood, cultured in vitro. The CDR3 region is CASSDALGGGETQYF. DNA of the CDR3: TGTGCCAGCAGTGACGCTCTAGGCGGGGGTGAGACCCAGTACTTC.